A selection of T cell receptor beta chains follows, all from one sample in a study of preoperative IRX-2 immunotherapy in early breast cancer. Some clones are missing from TCRdb's copy, which holds only in-frame ones; the method was immunoSEQ multiplex PCR. Among some 19,000 clones, over 80% were seen once, and the ten largest hold approximately 1%. This sample comprised lymph node tissue, obtained after IRX-2 immunotherapy. The receptors here all came from a human donor with breast cancer. Each CDR3 is given with its conserved first and last residue. A D gene is named only where the DNA matches it firmly. Clone size appears in some rows only: once, few, many, or a class for an expanded clone.

abundance	v_gene	j_gene	d_gene	CDR3aa	CDR3nt
once	TRBV10-3	TRBJ1-2	TRBD1	CAISAQTGTGFYGYTF	TGTGCCATCAGTGCTCAAACTGGGACAGGATTTTATGGCTACACCTTC
.	TRBV29-1	TRBJ2-2	.	CSVAPTGQGLTGELFF	TGCAGCGTTGCCCCGACGGGGCAGGGGCTAACCGGGGAGCTGTTTTTT
.	TRBV28	TRBJ2-3	TRBD2	CASSKLAGEGDTQYF	TGTGCCAGCAGCAAACTAGCGGGAGAGGGAGATACGCAGTATTTT
.	TRBV28	TRBJ2-1	.	CASSFLGPKNNEQFF	TGTGCCAGCAGTTTTCTGGGCCCCAAGAACAATGAGCAGTTCTTC
.	TRBV19	TRBJ1-2	.	CASSILQDIYGYTF	TGTGCCAGTAGTATACTACAGGATATCTATGGCTACACCTTC
.	TRBV6-8	TRBJ2-7	.	CASSYSQGKFHEQYF	TGTGCCAGCAGTTACTCGCAGGGGAAGTTCCACGAGCAGTACTTC
.	TRBV19	TRBJ2-1	TRBD2	CASSTWTSGSGEQFF	TGTGCCAGTAGTACCTGGACTAGCGGATCCGGTGAGCAGTTCTTC
.	TRBV19	TRBJ2-2	TRBD2	CASSPGHLAGPFTGELFF	TGTGCCAGTAGTCCCGGCCATCTAGCGGGGCCGTTCACCGGGGAGCTGTTTTTT
few	TRBV11-3	TRBJ2-7	TRBD1	CASSQGQGTYEQYF	TGTGCCAGCAGCCAGGGACAGGGGACCTACGAGCAGTACTTC
.	TRBV30	TRBJ1-2	TRBD1	CAWTQGARGYTF	TGTGCCTGGACCCAGGGGGCGCGGGGCTACACCTTC
.	TRBV28	TRBJ1-6	TRBD1	CASSITWDSSYNSPLHF	TGTGCCAGCAGTATCACCTGGGACAGCTCCTATAATTCACCCCTCCACTTT
once	TRBV29-1	TRBJ2-3	TRBD2	CSVEHLAGVPDTQYF	TGCAGCGTTGAACACCTAGCGGGAGTGCCAGATACGCAGTATTTT
.	TRBV29-1	TRBJ1-2	.	CSVSFGRSGYTF	TGCAGCGTCTCGTTTGGGCGGTCCGGCTACACCTTC
.	TRBV18	TRBJ2-7	TRBD2	CASSFGLAGGPNSYEQYF	TGTGCCAGCTCATTCGGACTAGCGGGAGGCCCGAACTCCTACGAGCAGTACTTC
few	TRBV18	TRBJ2-7	.	CASSPVGQPYEQYF	TGTGCCAGCTCACCAGTCGGACAGCCCTACGAGCAGTACTTC
.	TRBV28	TRBJ1-6	.	CASSLSAPGGSPLHF	TGTGCCAGCAGTTTATCCGCCCCCGGAGGATCACCCCTCCACTTT
.	TRBV7-5	TRBJ1-5	.	CVRSLVWGRPTASNQPQHF	TGTGTCAGAAGCTTAGTCTGGGGCAGGCCCACCGCTAGCAATCAGCCCCAGCATTTT
.	TRBV29-1	TRBJ1-1	.	CSVELSQGGTTAFF	TGCAGCGTTGAACTTTCACAGGGAGGAACTACGGCTTTCTTT
.	TRBV30	TRBJ1-6	.	CAWTHLDSPLHF	TGTGCCTGGACCCATCTTGATTCACCCCTCCACTTT
once	TRBV29-1	TRBJ1-2	.	CSVDLPGDGNYGYTF	TGCAGCGTTGACTTACCAGGGGACGGGAACTATGGCTACACCTTC
.	TRBV11-3	TRBJ1-1	.	CASSSGPTGTEAFF	TGTGCCAGCAGCAGCGGGCCTACAGGGACTGAAGCTTTCTTT
.	TRBV6-8	TRBJ2-7	.	CAIAPDRDLYEQYF	TGTGCCATCGCCCCGGACAGAGATCTTTACGAGCAGTACTTC
.	TRBV5-1	TRBJ2-2	TRBD2	CASSGLAGEGGELFF	TGCGCCAGCAGTGGACTAGCGGGAGAGGGCGGGGAGCTGTTTTTT